Shown below are 22 T cell receptor beta chains from a single sample sequenced in a study of T cells in Graves' hyperthyroidism and ophthalmopathy. The investigators amplified TCR beta CDR3 regions from RNA transcripts. First-round RT-PCR of the TCR CDR3 relied on the HTBI primer set. In TCRdb, the multiplex PCR reads were re-called with MiXCR into one record per CDR3 protein. The sample includes approximately 200,000 distinct CDR3 sequences, around 16% of them seen just once. Sequencing was carried out using blood. Source of these receptors: a man in his forties with Graves' hyperthyroidism.

In this sample, this clonotype turned up many times. The chain is built from TRBV6-2 or TRBV6-3 and TRBJ2-5; tentatively, D is TRBD1 or TRBD2 (6 bases each). The CDR3 extends over 15 amino acids. Trimming pared 5 bases from V and 5 bases from J, leaving 18 bases between. Germline lookup yields CDR1 MNHEY and CDR2 SVGEGT. The CDR3 sequence is CASSRPQGGAETQYF. CDR3 sequence (DNA): TGTGCCAGCAGTCGCCCACAGGGAGGAGCGGAGACCCAGTACTTC.

This clonotype was detected many times. The gene calls are TRBV27 and TRBJ2-6; D ambiguous. The CDR3 covers 14 residues. V was cut by 5 bases and J by 1 base, with 6 bases left in between. Germline assignment: CDR1 MNHEY and CDR2 SMNVEV (reference sequence). DNA of the CDR3: TGTGCCAGCAGTACAGTGTCTGGGGCCAACGTCCTGACTTTC. The encoded protein is CASSTVSGANVLTF.

Concerning this clonotype itself: The junction departs from the called germline gene at one end, perhaps through a read error. The rearrangement joins TRBV7-2 to TRBJ2-5, with 10 bases aligning to TRBD2. The CDR3 consists of 16 residues. In germline, CDR1 is SGHTA, CDR2 FQGNSA. This chain's CDR3 is CASSPLSGGPQGTQYF. The CDR3 DNA reads TGTGCCAGCAGCCCACTTAGCGGGGGGCCTCAAGGGACCCAGTACTTC.

The chain has TRBV9 and TRBJ2-7, with a tentative D call TRBD1 (6 bases). The V gene lost 7 bases and the J gene lost 7 bases, with 12 bases spanning the gap. From germline, CDR1 is SGDLS and CDR2 YYNGEE. This CDR3 spans 11 amino acids. The chain's CDR3 is CASGGRGEQYF. In nucleotides, the CDR3 is TGTGCCAGCGGGGGAAGGGGGGAGCAGTACTTC.

V is TRBV5-6 and J is TRBJ2-1; D perhaps matches TRBD1 (6 bases). The CDR3 extends over 12 amino acids. Trimming stripped 4 bases from V and 14 bases from J, with 16 bases between. Germline loops: CDR1 SGHDT, CDR2 YYEEEE. The DNA for the CDR3 is TGTGCCAGCAGCGTATCGGGACAACCGGAGTTCTTC. Amino acids: CASSVSGQPEFF.

This clonotype came up many times. The V gene is TRBV5-1, the J gene TRBJ1-2; 10 bases line up with TRBD1. Germline V gene sequence: CDR1 SGHRS, CDR2 YFSETQ. Unmatched junction bases numbered 6, after V lost 4 bases and J lost 3 bases. The CDR3 runs to 15 residues. Here the CDR3 DNA reads TGCGCCAGCAGCAGGGACAGGGGCGCGGACTATGGCTACACCTTC. Protein product: CASSRDRGADYGYTF.

This clonotype was observed a handful of times. The chain recombines TRBV5-5 with TRBJ1-6; D may be TRBD1 (5 bases). Germline CDR1 and CDR2: SGHKS and YYEKEE (reference sequence). This CDR3 spans 13 amino acids. Trimming took off 0 bases at V and 8 bases at J, with 6 bases between the two ends. The CDR3 reads CASSLAGDSPLHF. The CDR3, as DNA: TGTGCCAGCAGCTTGGCGGGGGATTCACCCCTCCACTTT.

This clonotype was seen many times. V and J are TRBV6-1 and TRBJ2-7, with a weak D call TRBD2 (5 bases). Trimming took off 7 bases at V and 0 bases at J, with 16 bases between the two ends. Germline-derived CDR1 and CDR2 are MNHNS and SASEGT. There are 15 residues in the CDR3. The CDR3 DNA reads as TGTGCCAGCACCACAGCTAGCCACAGCTCCTACGAGCAGTACTTC. This codes for CASTTASHSSYEQYF.

This clonotype has ten or more counts. The chain links TRBV29-1 to TRBJ2-1, with a weak D call TRBD2 (6 bases). The germline V gene has CDR1 SQVTM and CDR2 ANQGSEA. The CDR3 is made up of 13 amino acids. V was clipped by 1 base and J by 7 bases, with 11 bases between them. CDR3 nucleotides: TGCAGCGTTGAAGTGTATGCGGGAAATGAGCAGTTCTTC. This encodes CSVEVYAGNEQFF.

The gene calls are TRBV16 and TRBJ1-5; D gene unclear. Germline CDR1 and CDR2: KGHSY and FQNENV. The CDR3 loop spans 13 amino acids. V was shortened by 0 bases and J by 4 bases, with 4 bases between the two germline ends. Written as DNA, the CDR3 is TGTGCCAGCAGCCAATCGAGAAATCAGCCCCAGCATTTT. Translation gives CASSQSRNQPQHF.

This clonotype appeared many times. The J gene is TRBJ1-2, the V gene TRBV7-9, with 10 bases aligning to TRBD1. Germline values: CDR1 SEHNR, CDR2 FQNEAQ (reference sequence). V dropped 5 bases and J dropped 5; count of bases not matched to a gene: 5. CDR3 size: 14 residues. Here the CDR3 reads CASSSRDRGYGYTF. CDR3 nucleotides: TGTGCCAGCAGCAGCCGGGACAGGGGTTATGGCTACACCTTC.

The chain carries TRBV7-2 and TRBJ2-1; D gene uncertain. Trimming removed 2 bases at V and 4 bases at J, with 9 bases between. This CDR3 has 14 residues. CDR1 is SGHTA, CDR2 FQGNSA, per germline. The CDR3 coding sequence is TGTGCCAGCAGCTTATGGCAGGATTACAATGAGCAGTTCTTC. Translated, it gives CASSLWQDYNEQFF.

A word on this clonotype: At one end, the junction sequence differs from germline, possibly due to a read error. The rearrangement links TRBV10-2 to TRBJ2-7; D remains ambiguous. The germline CDR1 and CDR2 sequences are WSHSY and SAAADI. This CDR3 is built from 15 residues. The CDR3 DNA follows: TGCGCCAGCACATTCCAAGATCGTTCCTCCTACGAGCAGCACTTC. It yields the protein CASTFQDRSSYEQHF.

There are a few counts of this clonotype. One base away lies a much larger clone, so this may be a sequencing read error. The genes are TRBV5-1 and TRBJ1-1; perhaps TRBD1 as D (5 bases). The CDR3 covers 14 residues. Trimming left V 4 bases short and J 4 bases short, with 14 bases between. Germline V gene sequence: CDR1 SGHRS, CDR2 YFSETQ. The CDR3 protein is CASSRDSSSTEAFF. The DNA of the CDR3 is TGCGCCAGCAGCCGGGACTCCTCAAGCACTGAAGCTTTCTTT.

This clonotype was seen at least ten times. The J gene is TRBJ1-5, the V gene TRBV30; tentatively, D is TRBD1 (5 bases). This CDR3 has 13 amino acids. Trimming removed 5 bases from V and 10 bases from J, with 18 bases in between. CDR1 is GTSNPN and CDR2 is SVGIG in the germline V gene (reference sequence). Here the CDR3 reads CAWADNLRSPQHF. In DNA, the CDR3 is TGTGCCTGGGCGGACAATCTTCGGTCCCCCCAGCATTTT.

At least ten counts were recorded for this clonotype. V gene TRBV12-3 or TRBV12-4 combines with J gene TRBJ1-5; 8 bases fit TRBD1. With V trimmed by 5 bases and J by 5 bases, 11 bases remained unmatched. The CDR3 runs 16 residues. For the CDR3, the DNA is TGTGCCAGCAGTAGGGGACAGGCCGTTGGAGATCAGCCCCAGCATTTT. This sequence encodes CASSRGQAVGDQPQHF.

In this sample, this clonotype turned up once. V usage is TRBV2 and J usage is TRBJ1-1, with D unresolved. The CDR3 contains 13 residues. From germline, CDR1 is SNHLY and CDR2 FYNNEI. The V and J ends lost 5 bases and 2 bases respectively, with 9 bases between them. CDR3 loop: CASSWTENTEAFF. In DNA form, the CDR3 reads TGTGCCAGCAGTTGGACGGAAAACACTGAAGCTTTCTTT. Combining the CDR3 with reference TRBV2 and TRBJ1-1 gives the whole variable domain EPEVTQTPSHQVTQMGQEVILRCVPISNHLYFYWYRQILGQKVEFLVSFYNNEISEKSEIFDDQFSVERPDGSNFTLKIRSTKLEDSAMYFCASSWTENTEAFFGQGTRLTVV.

The gene calls are TRBV12-3 or TRBV12-4 and TRBJ1-2; the D gene is possibly TRBD1 (5 bases). This CDR3 comprises 14 residues. Trimming removed 0 bases from V and 11 bases from J, with 16 bases in between. The CDR3 DNA follows: TGTGCCAGCAGTTTAGCTAGGGACGGATCACAATACACCTTC. It encodes CASSLARDGSQYTF.

Comments on this clonotype: A much larger clone lies a single base off, so this may be a read error. The rearrangement uses TRBV7-9 and TRBJ1-2, with 9 nucleotides matching TRBD1. Trimming cost V 6 bases and J 7 bases; bases outside gene matches: 9. CDR1 is SEHNR and CDR2 is FQNEAQ in the germline V gene (reference sequence). CDR3 length: 14 amino acids. Written as DNA, the CDR3 is TGTGCCAGCAGTTTCAATCAACAGGGGGCTGGCTACACCTTC. Protein product: CASSFNQQGAGYTF.

This chain links TRBV6-1 with TRBJ2-5, with 7 nucleotides matching TRBD1. V trimming: 6 bases; J trimming: 7 bases; junction bases outside the gene matches: 8. CDR1 is MNHNS, CDR2 SASEGT, per germline. The CDR3 contains 13 residues. CDR3 nucleotides: TGTGCCAGCAGAAAGACCCACAGGGGGACCCAGTACTTC. Protein sequence: CASRKTHRGTQYF.

The gene calls are TRBV24-1 and TRBJ1-4, with TRBD1 identical over 7 bases. V trimming: 9 bases; J trimming: 7 bases; junction bases outside the gene matches: 4. The germline V gene has CDR1 KGHDR and CDR2 SFDVKD. This CDR3 comprises 12 residues. CDR3 sequence reads: CATQGVGEKLFF. In DNA form, the CDR3 reads TGTGCCACCCAGGGGGTCGGTGAAAAACTGTTTTTT.

This clonotype occurred many times. The chain has TRBV28 and TRBJ1-1; D remains ambiguous. Trimming shortened V by 5 bases and J by 8 bases, and 15 bases separated the two germline ends. CDR1 MDHEN and CDR2 SYDVKM come from the germline V gene. There are 13 residues in the CDR3. CDR3 in DNA: TGTGCCAGCAGTCTGAAGCACCCGGGGGAAGCTTTCTTT. Protein product: CASSLKHPGEAFF.